This paragraph reports one TCR beta chain. The antigen remains unidentified. The CDR3 has 14 amino acids. In germline, CDR1 is PRHDT, CDR2 FYEKMQ (reference sequence). Trimming removed 5 bases from V and 2 bases from J; junction bases left unmatched: 5. This sample was included in a study of PD-1 blockade in classical Hodgkin lymphoma. Findings of the study overall: Complete responders entered with baseline diversity on par with newly diagnosed patients, the results showed.

Here immunoSEQ multiplex PCR was the method, and the copy in TCRdb shows in-frame clones only, minus some. The profile shows tens of thousands of clones, roughly 84% of them singletons. Every patient was affected by relapse after autologous stem cell transplantation, while exposure to brentuximab vedotin was not uniform. With magnetic negative selection, CD4+ T cells were purified from PBMCs that had been thawed. This sample comprised CD4+ T cells from blood, obtained at baseline. This sequence joins TRBV13 and TRBJ1-2, with 7 bases that match TRBD1. The clonotype comes from a human donor with classical Hodgkin lymphoma. For the CDR3, the DNA is TGTGCCAGCAGCGCTCGACAGGGAAACTATGGCTACACCTTC. Its translation is CASSARQGNYGYTF.